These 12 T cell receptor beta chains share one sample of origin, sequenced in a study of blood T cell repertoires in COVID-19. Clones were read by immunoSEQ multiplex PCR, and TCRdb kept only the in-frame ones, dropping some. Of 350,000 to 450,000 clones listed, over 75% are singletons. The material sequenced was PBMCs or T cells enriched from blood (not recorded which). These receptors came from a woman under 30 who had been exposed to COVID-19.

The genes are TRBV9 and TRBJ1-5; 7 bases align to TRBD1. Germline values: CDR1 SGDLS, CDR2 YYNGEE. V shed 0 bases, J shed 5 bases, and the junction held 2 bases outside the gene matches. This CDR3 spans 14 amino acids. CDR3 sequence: CASSVGQGDQPQHF. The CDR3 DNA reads TGTGCCAGCAGCGTAGGACAGGGAGATCAGCCCCAGCATTTT.

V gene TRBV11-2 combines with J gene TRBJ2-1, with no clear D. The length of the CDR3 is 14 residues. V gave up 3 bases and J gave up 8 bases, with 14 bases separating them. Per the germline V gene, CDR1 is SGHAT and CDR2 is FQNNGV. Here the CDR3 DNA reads TGTGCCAGCAGCTTGATGGAACTATCCCATGAGCAGTTCTTC. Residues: CASSLMELSHEQFF.

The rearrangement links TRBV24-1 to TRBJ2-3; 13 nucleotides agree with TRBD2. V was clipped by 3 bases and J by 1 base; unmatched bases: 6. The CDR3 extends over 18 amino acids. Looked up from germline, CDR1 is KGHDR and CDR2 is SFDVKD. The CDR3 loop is CATSDLPGLAGGTDTQYF. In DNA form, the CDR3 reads TGTGCCACCAGTGATCTTCCCGGACTAGCGGGGGGCACAGATACGCAGTATTTT.

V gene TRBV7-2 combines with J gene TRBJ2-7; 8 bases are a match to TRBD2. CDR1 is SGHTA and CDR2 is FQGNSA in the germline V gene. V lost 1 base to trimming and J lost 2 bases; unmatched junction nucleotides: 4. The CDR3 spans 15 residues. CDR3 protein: CASSLGGLGTYEQYF. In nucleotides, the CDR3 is TGTGCCAGCAGCTTAGGGGGACTAGGAACCTACGAGCAGTACTTC.

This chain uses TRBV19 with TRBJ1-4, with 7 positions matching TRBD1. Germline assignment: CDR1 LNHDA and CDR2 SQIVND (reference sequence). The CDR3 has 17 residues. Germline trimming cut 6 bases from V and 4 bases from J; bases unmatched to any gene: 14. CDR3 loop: CASSNLGGGGSNEKLFF. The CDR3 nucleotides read TGTGCCAGTAGCAACCTAGGAGGGGGCGGAAGTAATGAAAAACTGTTTTTT.

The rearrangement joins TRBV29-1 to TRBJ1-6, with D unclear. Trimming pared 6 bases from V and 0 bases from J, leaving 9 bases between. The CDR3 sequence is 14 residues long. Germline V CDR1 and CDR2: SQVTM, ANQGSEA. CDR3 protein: CSVRYSSYNSPLHF. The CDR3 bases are TGCAGCGTGAGATACAGCTCCTATAATTCACCCCTCCACTTT.

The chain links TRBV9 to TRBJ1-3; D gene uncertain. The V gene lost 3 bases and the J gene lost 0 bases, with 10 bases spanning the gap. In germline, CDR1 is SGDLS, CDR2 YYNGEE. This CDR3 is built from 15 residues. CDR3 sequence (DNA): TGTGCCAGCAGCGCCAAAGGGAGCTCTGGAAACACCATATATTTT. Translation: CASSAKGSSGNTIYF. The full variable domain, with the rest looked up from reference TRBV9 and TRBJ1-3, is DSGVTQTPKHLITATGQRVTLRCSPRSGDLSVYWYQQSLDQGLQFLIQYYNGEERAKGNILERFSAQQFPDLHSELNLSSLELGDSALYFCASSAKGSSGNTIYFGEGSWLTVV.

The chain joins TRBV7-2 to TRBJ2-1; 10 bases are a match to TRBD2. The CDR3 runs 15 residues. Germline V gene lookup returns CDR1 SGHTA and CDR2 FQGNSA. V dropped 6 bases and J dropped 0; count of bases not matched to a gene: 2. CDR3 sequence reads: CASSPSGSSYNEQFF. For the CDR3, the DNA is TGTGCCAGCAGTCCTAGCGGGAGCTCCTACAATGAGCAGTTCTTC.

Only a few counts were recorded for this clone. The CDR3 loop reads CATSGGTSGKEFF. DNA for the CDR3: TGTGCCACCAGCGGCGGGACTAGCGGCAAAGAGTTCTTC. V usage is TRBV15 and J usage is TRBJ2-1; TRBD2 matches 11 bases. The CDR3 loop spans 13 amino acids. Trimming removed 5 bases from V and 14 bases from J; junction bases left unmatched: 8. Germline lookup yields CDR1 LNHNV and CDR2 YYDKDF (reference sequence).

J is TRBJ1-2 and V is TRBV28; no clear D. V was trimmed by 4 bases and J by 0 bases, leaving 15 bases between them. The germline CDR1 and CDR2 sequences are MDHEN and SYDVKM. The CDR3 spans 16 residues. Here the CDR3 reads CASSSDAGRTNYGYTF. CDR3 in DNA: TGTGCCAGCAGTTCCGATGCCGGGAGAACTAACTATGGCTACACCTTC.

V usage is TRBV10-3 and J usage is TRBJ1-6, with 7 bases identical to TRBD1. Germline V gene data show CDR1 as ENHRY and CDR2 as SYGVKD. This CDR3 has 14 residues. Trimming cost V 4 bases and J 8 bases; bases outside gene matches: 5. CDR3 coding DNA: TGTGCCATCAGTGGACAGGGAGGCGATTCACCCCTCCACTTT. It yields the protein CAISGQGGDSPLHF.

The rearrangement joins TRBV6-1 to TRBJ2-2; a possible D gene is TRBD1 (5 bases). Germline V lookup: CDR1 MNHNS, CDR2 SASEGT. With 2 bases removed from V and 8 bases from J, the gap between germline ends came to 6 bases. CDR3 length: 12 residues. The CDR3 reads CASSEQGGELFF. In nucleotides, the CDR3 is TGTGCCAGCAGTGAACAGGGTGGGGAGCTGTTTTTT.